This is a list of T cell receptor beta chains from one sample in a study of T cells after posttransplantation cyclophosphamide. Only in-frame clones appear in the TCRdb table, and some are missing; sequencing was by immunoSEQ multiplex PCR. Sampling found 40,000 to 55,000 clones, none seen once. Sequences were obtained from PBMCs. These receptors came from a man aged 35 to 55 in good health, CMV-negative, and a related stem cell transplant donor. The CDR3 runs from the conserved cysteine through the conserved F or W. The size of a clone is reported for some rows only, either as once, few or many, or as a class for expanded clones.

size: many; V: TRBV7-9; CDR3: CASSLGGGSYEQYF
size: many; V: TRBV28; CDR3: CASNRNTGELFF
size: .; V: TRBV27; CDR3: CASSLSRGSLHEQYF
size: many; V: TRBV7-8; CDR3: CASSPAAGGYEQYF
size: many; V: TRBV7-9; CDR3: CASSVHEGTQYF
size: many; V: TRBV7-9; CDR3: CASSQGQGLNEQYF
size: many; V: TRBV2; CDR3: CATQREHPGRLFF
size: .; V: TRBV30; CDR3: CAWSVTSENPRQFF
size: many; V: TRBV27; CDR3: CASSFSGRDPQFF
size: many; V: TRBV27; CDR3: CASSGQGLNQPQHF
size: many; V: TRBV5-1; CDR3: CASSLTGSLNTEAFF
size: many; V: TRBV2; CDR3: CASSVRGQGLEKLFF
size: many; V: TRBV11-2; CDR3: CASSSLRYNSPLHF
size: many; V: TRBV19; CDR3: CASSPGTGRQAFF
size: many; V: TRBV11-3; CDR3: CASSIKFVAGHYNEQFF
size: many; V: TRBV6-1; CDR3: CASWLGTGRGYEQYF
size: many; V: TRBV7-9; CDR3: CASSLAGDSYNEQFF
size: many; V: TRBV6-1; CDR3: CASSETGYYEQYF
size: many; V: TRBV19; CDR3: CASSISTSGRAGELFF
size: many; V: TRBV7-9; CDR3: CASSLTTGDNEQFF
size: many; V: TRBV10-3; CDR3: CAISDPRQETQYF
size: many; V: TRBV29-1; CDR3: CSVEQRQGTYEQYF
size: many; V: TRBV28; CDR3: CASSRTRSAGVKLFF
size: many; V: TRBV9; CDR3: CASSVGGGLVTDTQYF
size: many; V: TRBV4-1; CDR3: CASSQNRGGTYEQYF
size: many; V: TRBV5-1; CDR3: CASSLVFQRGADTQYF
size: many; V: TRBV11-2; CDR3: CASSLDSGYYEQFF
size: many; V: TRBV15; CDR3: CATSLTGNNQPQHF
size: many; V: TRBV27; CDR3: CASSWTGPYEQYF
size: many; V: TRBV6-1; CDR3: CASSTTGTGGYTF
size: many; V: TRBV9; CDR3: CASSVGSSGNTIYF
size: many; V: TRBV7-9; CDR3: CASSAGTGTGNTIYF
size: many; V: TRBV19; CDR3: CASSVTSGSAYNEQFF
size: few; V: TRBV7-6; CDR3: CASSLVPGGSYNEQFF
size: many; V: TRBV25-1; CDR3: CASSAEVATNEKLFF
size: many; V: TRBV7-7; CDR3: CASSLESSGRSNEQFF
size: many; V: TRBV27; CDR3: CASSLRQGGGELFF
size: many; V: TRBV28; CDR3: CASKLPGTSGAYEQYF
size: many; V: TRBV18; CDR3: CASSPLRGSDNYGYTF
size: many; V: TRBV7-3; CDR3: CASSLGGRAEDTQYF
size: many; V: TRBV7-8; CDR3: CASSLGTSANEQFF